Following are 16 T cell receptor beta chains from one sample sequenced in a study of OX40 agonist ivuxolimab in advanced cancers. Measured with immunoSEQ multiplex PCR; TCRdb has only the in-frame clones, and not every one. The sample lists tens of thousands of clones, about 81% seen once, with about 7.3% in the top ten. The source material was CD4+ or CD8+ T cells sorted from blood, sampled in a trial of the OX40 agonist ivuxolimab. All receptors derive from an adult with an advanced solid tumor such as melanoma, head and neck, liver or kidney cancer.

The chain's CDR3 is CASSSIAGLAVYEQYF. CDR3 in DNA: TGTGCCAGCAGTAGCATAGCGGGACTAGCGGTCTACGAGCAGTACTTC. The chain couples TRBV11-2 to TRBJ2-7, with 11 bases that match TRBD2. The CDR3 runs 16 residues. Trimming took 6 bases from V and 3 from J; bases not matched to a gene: 10. The germline V gene encodes CDR1 SGHAT and CDR2 FQNNGV.

The V call is TRBV30, the J call TRBJ1-5; possibly TRBD1 for D (6 bases). The CDR3 is 16 residues long. V dropped 3 bases and J dropped 2 bases, with 17 bases sitting between them. Germline V CDR1 and CDR2: GTSNPN, SVGIG (reference sequence). Written as DNA, the CDR3 is TGTGCCTGGAGCGGGGCAGGGGTTTACGGCAATCAGCCCCAGCATTTT. Protein sequence: CAWSGAGVYGNQPQHF.

The chain couples TRBV2 to TRBJ2-3, with 11 nucleotides matching TRBD2. This CDR3 is 16 amino acids long. Trimming removed 4 bases from V and 3 bases from J; junction bases left unmatched: 6. Germline V gene sequence: CDR1 SNHLY, CDR2 FYNNEI. The CDR3: CASSGLAGGRTDTQYF. The CDR3 DNA reads TGTGCCAGCAGTGGGCTAGCGGGAGGCCGTACAGATACGCAGTATTTT. The full variable domain, completed using reference TRBV2 and TRBJ2-3, is EPEVTQTPSHQVTQMGQEVILRCVPISNHLYFYWYRQILGQKVEFLVSFYNNEISEKSEIFDDQFSVERPDGSNFTLKIRSTKLEDSAMYFCASSGLAGGRTDTQYFGPGTRLTVL.

This clone appeared a few times. The sample holds other DNA sequences that translate to the same CDR3. The J gene is TRBJ2-7, the V gene TRBV5-1, with D unclear. Trimming pared 0 bases from V and 3 bases from J, leaving 13 bases between. Germline-derived CDR1 and CDR2 are SGHRS and YFSETQ. The CDR3 sequence is 15 residues long. CDR3: CASSLEPGTSYEQYF. The CDR3 nucleotides are TGCGCCAGCAGCTTGGAACCGGGTACGAGCTACGAGCAGTACTTC.

The CDR3 sequence is CASSRTSGSDTQYF. In DNA form, the CDR3 reads TGTGCCAGCAGCAGGACTAGCGGGTCAGATACGCAGTATTTT. The chain uses TRBV7-8 and TRBJ2-3; TRBD2 agrees at 11 bases. The V and J ends lost 5 bases and 4 bases, in that order; junction bases with no gene match: 2. The CDR3 contains 14 residues. The germline gives CDR1 SGHVS, CDR2 FQNEAQ.

V and J are TRBV5-6 and TRBJ2-3; D not resolved. Per the germline V gene, CDR1 is SGHDT and CDR2 is YYEEEE. V dropped 0 bases and J dropped 3 bases, with 8 bases sitting between them. This CDR3 is 14 amino acids long. In DNA, the CDR3 is TGTGCCAGCAGCTTGGGCGGAAGGACAGATACGCAGTATTTT. Translation: CASSLGGRTDTQYF.

The chain links TRBV27 to TRBJ2-7; D unclear. V was cut by 8 bases and J by 2 bases, with 16 bases left in between. CDR3 size: 14 residues. The germline CDR1 and CDR2 sequences are MNHEY and SMNVEV (reference sequence). CDR3 sequence (DNA): TGTGCCAGCCAAACCCCTGGACGGACCTACGAGCAGTACTTC. Its translation: CASQTPGRTYEQYF.

V usage is TRBV6-5 and J usage is TRBJ1-1; D may be TRBD1 (5 bases). V lost 6 bases and J lost 0, with 11 bases in between. This CDR3 spans 14 amino acids. Germline loops: CDR1 MNHEY, CDR2 SVGAGI. This CDR3 reads CASSPGRMNTEAFF. The CDR3 DNA follows: TGTGCCAGCAGCCCGGGACGGATGAACACTGAAGCTTTCTTT.

The rearrangement links TRBV7-2 to TRBJ2-4, with a weak D call TRBD1 (5 bases). The V end was cut by 5 bases, the J end by 6 bases, with 20 bases between. CDR3 length equals 16 residues. Germline V gives CDR1 SGHTA, CDR2 FQGNSA. Here the CDR3 reads CASSPGPPGAGNIQYF. Here the CDR3 DNA reads TGTGCCAGCAGCCCAGGCCCCCCTGGGGCTGGAAACATTCAGTACTTC.

The rearrangement joins TRBV25-1 to TRBJ2-5; TRBD1 matches at 9 bases. Germline CDR1 is MGHDK and CDR2 is SYGVNS. This CDR3 is 14 amino acids long. The trim removed 8 bases at V and 4 bases at J, leaving 8 bases unmatched. In DNA form, the CDR3 reads TGTGCCAGCTCCGGGACAGGGATTCGAGAGACCCAGTACTTC. Protein: CASSGTGIRETQYF.

This clone has just a few counts. The chain employs TRBV11-2 and TRBJ1-6, with D hard to call. V was clipped by 6 bases and J by 13 bases, with 19 bases between them. CDR3 length equals 14 residues. Germline-derived CDR1 and CDR2 are SGHAT and FQNNGV. The CDR3 DNA reads as TGTGCCAGCAGGCGACCGGGCCCCCCTGAGCCCCTCCACTTT. Residues: CASRRPGPPEPLHF.

A note on this clone: The same CDR3 also results from other DNA sequences found in this sample. V is TRBV7-2 and J is TRBJ2-1; D remains unclear. The CDR3 length is 16 residues. Trimming shortened V by 5 bases and J by 3 bases, and 17 bases separated the two germline ends. Germline lookup yields CDR1 SGHTA and CDR2 FQGNSA. The CDR3 sequence: CASSPRAVLGYNEQFF. CDR3 coding DNA: TGTGCCAGCAGCCCAAGGGCGGTCCTTGGCTACAATGAGCAGTTCTTC.

The CDR3, as DNA: TGTGCCAGCAGCTCAGGGTTCTACGAGCAGTACTTC. Encoded protein: CASSSGFYEQYF. The V call is TRBV5-6, the J call TRBJ2-7; perhaps TRBD1 as D (5 bases). The CDR3 is 12 residues long. In germline, CDR1 is SGHDT, CDR2 YYEEEE. Trimming removed 3 bases from V and 3 bases from J, with 7 bases in between.

CDR3 sequence: CASKGGINTGELFF. The CDR3, as DNA: TGTGCCAGCAAAGGGGGGATCAACACCGGGGAGCTGTTTTTT. J is TRBJ2-2 and V is TRBV6-5, with D perhaps assigned TRBD1 or TRBD2 (6 bases each). V was pared by 7 bases and J by 2 bases, with 11 bases between. Germline CDR1 and CDR2: MNHEY and SVGAGI. The CDR3 totals 14 residues.

The V and J genes are TRBV5-4 and TRBJ1-1, with D hard to call. Trimming stripped 0 bases from V and 1 base from J, with 7 bases between. Germline CDR1 and CDR2: SGHNT and YYREEE (reference sequence). The CDR3 covers 14 residues. The DNA for the CDR3 is TGTGCCAGCAGCTTGGTGGGAGGGAACACTGAAGCTTTCTTT. This codes for CASSLVGGNTEAFF. Based on the CDR3 plus reference TRBV5-4 and TRBJ1-1, the full variable domain is ETGVTQSPTHLIKTRGQQVTLRCSSQSGHNTVSWYQQALGQGPQFIFQYYREEENGRGNFPPRFSGLQFPNYSSELNVNALELDDSALYLCASSLVGGNTEAFFGQGTRLTVV.

The chain recombines TRBV11-3 with TRBJ2-1; D is possibly TRBD2 (7 bases). The germline V gene encodes CDR1 SGHNT and CDR2 YENEEA. The CDR3 is made up of 15 amino acids. The V gene lost 7 bases and the J gene lost 7 bases, with 20 bases spanning the gap. The DNA for the CDR3 is TGTGCCAGCACCCCCGGGGGGCTAGCGTCGAATGAGCAGTTCTTC. The encoded protein is CASTPGGLASNEQFF.